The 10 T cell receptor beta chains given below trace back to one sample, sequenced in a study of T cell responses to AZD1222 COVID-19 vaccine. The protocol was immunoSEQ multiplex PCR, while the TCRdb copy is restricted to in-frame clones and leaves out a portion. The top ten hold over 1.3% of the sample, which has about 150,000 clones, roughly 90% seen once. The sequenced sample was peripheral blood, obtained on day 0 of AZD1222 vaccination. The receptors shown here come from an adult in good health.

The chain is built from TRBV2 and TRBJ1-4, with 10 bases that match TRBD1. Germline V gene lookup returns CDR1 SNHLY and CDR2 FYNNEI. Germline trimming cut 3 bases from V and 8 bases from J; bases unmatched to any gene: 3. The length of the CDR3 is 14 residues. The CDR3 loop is CASSEGQGREKLFF. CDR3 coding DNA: TGTGCCAGCAGTGAGGGACAGGGGAGAGAAAAACTGTTTTTT.

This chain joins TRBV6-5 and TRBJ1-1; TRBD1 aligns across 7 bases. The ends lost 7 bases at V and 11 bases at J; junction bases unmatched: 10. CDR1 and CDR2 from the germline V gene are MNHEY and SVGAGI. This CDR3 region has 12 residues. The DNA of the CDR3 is TGTGCCAGCATCGATAGACAGGGCGGGGCTTTCTTT. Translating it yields CASIDRQGGAFF.

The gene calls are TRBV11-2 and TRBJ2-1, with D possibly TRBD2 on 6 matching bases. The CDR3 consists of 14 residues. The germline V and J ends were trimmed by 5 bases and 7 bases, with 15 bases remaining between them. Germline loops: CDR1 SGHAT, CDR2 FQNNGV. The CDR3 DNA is TGTGCCAGCAGCCCCTCGCTAGCGTCAAATGAGCAGTTCTTC. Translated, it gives CASSPSLASNEQFF.

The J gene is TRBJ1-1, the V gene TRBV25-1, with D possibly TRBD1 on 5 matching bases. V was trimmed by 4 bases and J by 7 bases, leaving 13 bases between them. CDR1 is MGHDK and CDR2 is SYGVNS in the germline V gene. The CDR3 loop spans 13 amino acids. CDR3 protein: CASSGPRDVEAFF. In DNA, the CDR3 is TGTGCCAGCAGTGGGCCACGGGACGTTGAAGCTTTCTTT.

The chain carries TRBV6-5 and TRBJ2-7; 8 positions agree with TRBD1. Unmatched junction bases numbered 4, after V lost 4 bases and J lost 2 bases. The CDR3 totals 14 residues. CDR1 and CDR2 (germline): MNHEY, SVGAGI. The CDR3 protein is CASSSDRDPYEQYF. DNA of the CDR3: TGTGCCAGCAGTTCGGACAGGGATCCCTACGAGCAGTACTTC.

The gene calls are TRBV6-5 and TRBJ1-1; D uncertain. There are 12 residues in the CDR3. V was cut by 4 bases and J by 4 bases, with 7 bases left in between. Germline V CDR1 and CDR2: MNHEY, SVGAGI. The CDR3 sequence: CASSSPVTEAFF. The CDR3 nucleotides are TGTGCCAGCAGTTCGCCAGTCACTGAAGCTTTCTTT.

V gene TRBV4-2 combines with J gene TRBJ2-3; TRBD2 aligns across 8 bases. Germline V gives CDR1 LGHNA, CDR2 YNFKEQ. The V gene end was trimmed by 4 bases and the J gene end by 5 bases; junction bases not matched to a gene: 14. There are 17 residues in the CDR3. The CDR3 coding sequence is TGTGCCAGCAGCCGGGAGTTGACGGGAGGGCCTCAAGATACGCAGTATTTT. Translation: CASSRELTGGPQDTQYF.

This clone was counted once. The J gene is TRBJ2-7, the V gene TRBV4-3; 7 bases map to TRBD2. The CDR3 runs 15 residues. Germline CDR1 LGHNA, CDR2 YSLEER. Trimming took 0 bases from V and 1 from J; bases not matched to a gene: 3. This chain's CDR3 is CASSQDGGNSYEQYF. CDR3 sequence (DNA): TGCGCCAGCAGCCAAGACGGGGGGAATTCCTACGAGCAGTACTTC.

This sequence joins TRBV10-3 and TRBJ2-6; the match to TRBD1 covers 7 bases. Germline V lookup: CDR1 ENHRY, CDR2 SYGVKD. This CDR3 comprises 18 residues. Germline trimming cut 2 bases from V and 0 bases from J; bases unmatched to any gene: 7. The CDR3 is CAISETGTDLSGANVLTF. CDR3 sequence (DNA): TGTGCCATCAGTGAGACTGGGACAGACCTCTCTGGGGCCAACGTCCTGACTTTC.

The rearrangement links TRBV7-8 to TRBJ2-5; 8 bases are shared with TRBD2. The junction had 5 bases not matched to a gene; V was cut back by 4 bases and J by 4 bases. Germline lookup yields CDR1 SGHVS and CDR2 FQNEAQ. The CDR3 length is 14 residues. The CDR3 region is CASSYPGTRETQYF. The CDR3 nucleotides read TGTGCCAGCAGCTATCCCGGGACTAGAGAGACCCAGTACTTC.